The clone carrying this T cell receptor beta chain turned up a few times. Its matching antigen is unknown. Genes and germline are mouse. Method: immunoSEQ multiplex PCR; TCRdb's copy keeps in-frame clones and lacks some. Among more than 6,500 clones listed, around half were seen once. The data were obtained in a study of tissue T cells after allogeneic stem cell transplantation. Overall study results and limits: Within patients, tissue anatomy strongly shaped TCR repertoire composition.

Noted time point: mouse harvest day 7 after allogeneic transplant. Mouse grafts combined 10^7 T-cell-depleted bone marrow cells with 10^6 splenic CD5+ T cells. This mouse GVHD model was MHC-mismatched B6 to BALB/c, profiled day 7 or 14. Sequences were obtained from gut tissue. The source of this sequence is a female BALB/c mouse given C57BL/6 T cells with graft-versus-host disease after an allogeneic hematopoietic cell transplant.

The CDR3 region is CASSPGQAINTEVFF. Partial CDR3 DNA: TGTGCCAGCTCTCCAGGACAGGCCATAAACACAGAAGTCTTC. The V call is TRBV12-2, the J call TRBJ1-1; 7 bases fit TRBD1. The read ends 1 residue shy of where the CDR3 ends; the end is completed using the germline J gene. The CDR3 totals 15 residues. The J segment lost 1 base and the V segment lost 2 bases, leaving 6 bases of the junction unmatched. Per the germline V gene, CDR1 is SGHLS and CDR2 is HYDKME.